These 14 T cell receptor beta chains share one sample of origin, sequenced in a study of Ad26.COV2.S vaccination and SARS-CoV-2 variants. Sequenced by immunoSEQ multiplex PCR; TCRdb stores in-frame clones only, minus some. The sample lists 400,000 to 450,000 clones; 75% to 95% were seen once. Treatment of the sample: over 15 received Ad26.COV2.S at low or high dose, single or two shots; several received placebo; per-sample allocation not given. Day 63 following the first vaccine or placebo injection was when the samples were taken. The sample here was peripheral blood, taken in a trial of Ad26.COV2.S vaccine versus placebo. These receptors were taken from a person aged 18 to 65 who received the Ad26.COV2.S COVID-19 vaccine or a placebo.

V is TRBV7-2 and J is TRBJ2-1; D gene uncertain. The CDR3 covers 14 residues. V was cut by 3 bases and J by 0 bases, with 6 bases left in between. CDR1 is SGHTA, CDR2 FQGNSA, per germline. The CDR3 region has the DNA TGTGCCAGCAGCTTTCCGGGCTCCTACAATGAGCAGTTCTTC. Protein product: CASSFPGSYNEQFF.

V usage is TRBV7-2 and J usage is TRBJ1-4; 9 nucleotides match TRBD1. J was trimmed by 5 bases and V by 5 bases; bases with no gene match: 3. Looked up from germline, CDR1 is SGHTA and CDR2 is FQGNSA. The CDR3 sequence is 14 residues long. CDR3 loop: CASSKDRGNEKLFF. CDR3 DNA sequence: TGTGCCAGCAGCAAAGACAGGGGGAATGAAAAACTGTTTTTT.

CDR3 amino acids: CASSLQAGDEYEQYF. The CDR3 nucleotides read TGTGCCAGCAGTTTACAAGCGGGAGACGAGTACGAGCAGTACTTC. This chain connects TRBV27 to TRBJ2-7; 8 bases are shared with TRBD2. This CDR3 region has 15 residues. The germline V gene encodes CDR1 MNHEY and CDR2 SMNVEV (reference sequence). The V gene end was trimmed by 2 bases and the J gene end by 4 bases; junction bases not matched to a gene: 7.

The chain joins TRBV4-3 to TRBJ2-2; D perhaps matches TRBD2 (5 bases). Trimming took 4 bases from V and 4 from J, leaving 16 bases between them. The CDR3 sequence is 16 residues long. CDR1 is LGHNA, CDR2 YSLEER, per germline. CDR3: CASSLLWAGGTGELFF. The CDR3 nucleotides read TGCGCCAGCAGCCTGCTCTGGGCCGGAGGCACCGGGGAGCTGTTTTTT.

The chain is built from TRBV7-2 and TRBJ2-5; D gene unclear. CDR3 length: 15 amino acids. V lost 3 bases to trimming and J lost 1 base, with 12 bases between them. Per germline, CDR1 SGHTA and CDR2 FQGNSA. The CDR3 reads CASSFSPSAQETQYF. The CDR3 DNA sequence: TGTGCCAGCAGCTTTAGCCCCAGCGCCCAAGAGACCCAGTACTTC.

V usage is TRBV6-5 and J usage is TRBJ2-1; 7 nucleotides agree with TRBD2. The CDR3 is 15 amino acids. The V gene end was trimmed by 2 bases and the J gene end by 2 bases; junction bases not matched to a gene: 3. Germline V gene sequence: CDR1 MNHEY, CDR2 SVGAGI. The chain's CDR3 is CASSYRGGTYNEQFF. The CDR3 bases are TGTGCCAGCAGTTACCGCGGGGGTACCTACAATGAGCAGTTCTTC.

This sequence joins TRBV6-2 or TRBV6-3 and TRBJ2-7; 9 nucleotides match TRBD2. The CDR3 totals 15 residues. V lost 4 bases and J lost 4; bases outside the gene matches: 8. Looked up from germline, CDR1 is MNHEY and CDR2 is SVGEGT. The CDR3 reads CASSLAGVTQYEQYF. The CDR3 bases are TGTGCCAGCAGTTTAGCGGGAGTAACCCAATACGAGCAGTACTTC.

CDR3 in DNA: TGTGCCAGCAGCCCCCGAAATTCTGCCGACAGTGTCTCCTACGAGCAGTACTTC. Protein: CASSPRNSADSVSYEQYF. The chain uses TRBV7-9 and TRBJ2-7; tentative D call: TRBD1 (5 bases). Germline CDR1 reads SEHNR; CDR2 reads FQNEAQ (reference sequence). Trimming cost V 5 bases and J 0 bases, with 23 bases left between them. The CDR3 sequence is 18 residues long.

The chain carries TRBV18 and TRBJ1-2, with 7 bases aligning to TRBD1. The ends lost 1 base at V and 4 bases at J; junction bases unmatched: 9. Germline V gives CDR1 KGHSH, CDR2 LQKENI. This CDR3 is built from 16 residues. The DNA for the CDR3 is TGTGCCAGCTCACCACAAGATGTCAGGGGGGCCTATGGCTACACCTTC. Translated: CASSPQDVRGAYGYTF.

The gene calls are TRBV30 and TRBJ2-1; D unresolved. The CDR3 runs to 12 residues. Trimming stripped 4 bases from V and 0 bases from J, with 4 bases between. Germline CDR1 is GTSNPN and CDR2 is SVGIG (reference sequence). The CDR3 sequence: CAWTDSYNEQFF. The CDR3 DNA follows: TGTGCCTGGACGGACTCCTACAATGAGCAGTTCTTC.

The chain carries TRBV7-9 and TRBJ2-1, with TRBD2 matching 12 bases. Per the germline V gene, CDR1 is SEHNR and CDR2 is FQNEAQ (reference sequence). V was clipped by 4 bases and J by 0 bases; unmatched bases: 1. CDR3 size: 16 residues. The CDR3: CASSSTSGSSYNEQFF. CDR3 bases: TGTGCCAGCAGCTCGACTAGCGGGAGCTCCTACAATGAGCAGTTCTTC.

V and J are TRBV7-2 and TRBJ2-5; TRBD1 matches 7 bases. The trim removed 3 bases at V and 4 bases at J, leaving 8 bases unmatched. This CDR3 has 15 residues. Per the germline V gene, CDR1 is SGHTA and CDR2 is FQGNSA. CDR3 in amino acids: CASSFTGARRETQYF. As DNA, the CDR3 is TGTGCCAGCAGCTTCACAGGGGCGCGCAGAGAGACCCAGTACTTC.

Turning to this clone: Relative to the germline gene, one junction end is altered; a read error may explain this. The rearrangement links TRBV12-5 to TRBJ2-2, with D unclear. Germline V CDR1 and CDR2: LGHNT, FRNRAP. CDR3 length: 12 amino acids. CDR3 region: CVSGNRAGELFF. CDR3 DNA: TGTGTTAGTGGGAACCGGGCCGGGGAGCTGTTTTTT.

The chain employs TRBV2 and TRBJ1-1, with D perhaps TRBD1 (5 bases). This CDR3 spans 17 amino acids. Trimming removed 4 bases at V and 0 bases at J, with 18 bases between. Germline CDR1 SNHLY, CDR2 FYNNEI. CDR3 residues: CASSVRSGPGMNTEAFF. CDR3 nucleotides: TGTGCCAGCAGTGTACGATCGGGACCTGGAATGAACACTGAAGCTTTCTTT.